The rows below give T cell receptor beta chains drawn from one sample of a study of immune cell composition in non-small cell lung cancer. Some clones are missing from TCRdb's copy, which holds only in-frame ones; the method was immunoSEQ multiplex PCR. The sample includes under 2,500 clones, around 75% of them seen just once. Sequencing was done on a sample of lung tumor tissue. These receptors were taken from a human donor with non-small cell lung cancer. CDR3s leave out the opening cysteine and the closing phenylalanine or tryptophan. D genes are given only for firm matches.

d_gene	v_gene	j_gene	CDR3aa
.	TRBV7-6	TRBJ1-4	ASSLGVHEKLF
TRBD2	TRBV6-5	TRBJ2-3	ASRSGLAGTDTQY
.	TRBV28	TRBJ2-7	ASSLSWDIDEQY
.	TRBV7-2	TRBJ2-1	ASSAPGHQTYNEQF
.	TRBV23-1	TRBJ1-2	ASSQPGEGLRANYGYT
TRBD2	TRBV7-3	TRBJ2-7	ASSSHKRSGRSYEQY
.	TRBV6-1	TRBJ2-7	ANSELISSSHEQY
TRBD2	TRBV5-6	TRBJ2-7	ASSLSGRSVYEQY
.	TRBV11-2	TRBJ2-3	ASSFGTDTQY
TRBD1	TRBV30	TRBJ1-3	AWTQRGTGGGNTIY
TRBD1	TRBV5-1	TRBJ2-5	ASSFGQVQETQY
.	TRBV5-4	TRBJ2-3	ASSFRRGLSTDTQY
.	TRBV4-1	TRBJ2-2	ASRQGLKAGARNTGELF
.	TRBV28	TRBJ1-2	ASSLWGGNYGYT
.	TRBV28	TRBJ1-2	ASRLTAGPSYGYT
.	TRBV2	TRBJ2-1	ASNQQRLVSYNEQF
TRBD2	TRBV10-1	TRBJ2-1	ASSESGGGAREQF
.	TRBV2	TRBJ1-2	ASSPYGPLGGTNYGYT
.	TRBV5-4	TRBJ2-7	ASSLDLGNSYEQY
TRBD1	TRBV5-4	TRBJ2-7	ASRQDRGTSYEQY
.	TRBV18	TRBJ1-3	ASSNLQGNSGNTIY
TRBD2	TRBV4-3	TRBJ2-1	ASSQAPAGVSYNEQF
TRBD1	TRBV7-2	TRBJ1-2	ASSLGDRVGGYT
TRBD1	TRBV7-2	TRBJ2-7	ASRQDRGTSYEQY